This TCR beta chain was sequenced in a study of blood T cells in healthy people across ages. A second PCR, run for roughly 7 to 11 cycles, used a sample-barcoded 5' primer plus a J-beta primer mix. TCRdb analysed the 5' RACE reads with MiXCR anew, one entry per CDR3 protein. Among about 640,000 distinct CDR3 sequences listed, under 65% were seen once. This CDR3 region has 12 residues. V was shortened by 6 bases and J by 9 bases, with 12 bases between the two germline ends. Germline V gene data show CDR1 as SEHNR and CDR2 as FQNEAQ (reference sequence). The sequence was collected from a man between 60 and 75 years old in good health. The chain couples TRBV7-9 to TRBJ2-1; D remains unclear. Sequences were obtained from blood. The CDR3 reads CASSFPGREQFF. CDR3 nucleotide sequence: TGTGCCAGCAGTTTCCCAGGTCGTGAGCAGTTCTTC. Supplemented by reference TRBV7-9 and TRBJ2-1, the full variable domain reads DTGVSQNPRHKITKRGQNVTFRCDPISEHNRLYWYRQTLGQGPEFLTYFQNEAQLEKSRLLSDRFSAERPKGSFSTLEIQRTEQGDSAMYLCASSFPGREQFFGPGTRLTVL.